Included here is one T cell receptor beta chain sequence, with context. The sample belongs to a study of blood T cell repertoires in COVID-19. Study information: T cells, B-cell-depleted T cells, or PBMCs supplied cDNA or gDNA.

Using immunoSEQ multiplex PCR, the repertoire was profiled, and TCRdb retains in-frame clones only, with some absent. The sample lists 390,000 or so clones; roughly four fifths were seen once. Clinical history as reported by participants underpinned cohort assignment. With 5 bases removed from V and 9 bases from J, the gap between germline ends came to 14 bases. The CDR3 loop spans 13 amino acids. Germline CDR1 and CDR2: SGHNT and YENEEA. This chain uses TRBV11-3 with TRBJ2-1; D gene uncertain. The source is a woman aged 45-65 years who had recovered from COVID-19. The sample was PBMCs or T cells enriched from blood (not recorded which). Here the CDR3 reads CASSAASLGEQFF. The CDR3 DNA reads TGTGCCAGCAGCGCGGCGAGCTTGGGTGAGCAGTTCTTC.